This record concerns one T cell receptor (beta chain) sequence. The antigen is unknown. The time point here: week 11, during vaccination. Every vaccine dose comprised 300 ug of mutant IDH1 20-mer peptide plus topical imiquimod. This entry is derived from a study of a mutant IDH1 vaccine in newly diagnosed glioma. Study context: Across weeks 1, 3, 5, 7, 11, 15, 19 and 23, patients received a vaccination each time, eight in all. Initiation of the vaccine course occurred 4-6 weeks after radiotherapy alone, or alongside temozolomide cycles. Patients arrived already treated with radiotherapy, temozolomide, or both, most having had both.

V dropped 4 bases and J dropped 2 bases, with 12 bases sitting between them. This CDR3 region has 16 residues. Per the germline V gene, CDR1 is LGHNA and CDR2 is YNFKEQ. Libraries were prepared by immunoSEQ multiplex PCR; TCRdb keeps only in-frame clonotypes and omits some of them. The table lists about 64,000 clones, roughly 83% of them singletons. This sequence originates from a woman between 45 and 65 years old with glioma. V usage is TRBV4-2 and J usage is TRBJ2-6; a possible D gene is TRBD2 (5 bases). The sequencing here drew on PBMCs, taken from a glioma patient whose treatment included an IDH1 peptide vaccine. The CDR3 loop reads CASSPGGLTGANVLTF. The DNA for the CDR3 is TGTGCCAGCAGCCCCGGAGGTTTGACTGGGGCCAACGTCCTGACTTTC.